Each of the 21 T cell receptor beta chains below was sequenced from the same sample in a study of shared clonotypes between healthy human individuals. Some clones are missing from TCRdb's copy, which holds only in-frame ones; the method was immunoSEQ multiplex PCR. Found here are 500,000 to 650,000 clones, just over 75% of them singletons; the top ten hold about 12%. The source material was PBMCs. These receptors were taken from a middle-aged woman in good health. Some clones in this sample may be carry-over from other donors' samples.

V usage is TRBV29-1 and J usage is TRBJ2-7, with TRBD1 matching 10 bases. Germline V gene lookup returns CDR1 SQVTM and CDR2 ANQGSEA. The V and J ends lost 4 bases and 6 bases, in that order; junction bases with no gene match: 9. The CDR3 spans 14 residues. The CDR3 bases are TGCAGCGTTGTTATGGGGACAGGGGAAAGCGAGCAGTACTTC. Translating gives CSVVMGTGESEQYF.

This clone has a handful of counts. V and J are TRBV28 and TRBJ2-7, with 8 bases identical to TRBD1. Germline CDR1 reads MDHEN; CDR2 reads SYDVKM. V shed 3 bases, J shed 1 base, and the junction held 5 bases outside the gene matches. This CDR3 contains 15 residues. CDR3 in amino acids: CASSLPGTGSYEQYF. The CDR3 DNA is TGTGCCAGCAGTTTGCCTGGGACAGGTTCCTACGAGCAGTACTTC.

To note about this clone: A clone one base away is much larger, so this may be a read error. The V and J genes are TRBV10-2 and TRBJ2-5; unclear D gene. Trimming cost V 2 bases and J 5 bases, with 3 bases left between them. The CDR3 totals 11 residues. Germline CDR1 is WSHSY and CDR2 is SAAADI. CDR3 nucleotide sequence: TGCGCCAGCAGTGAGAGGGAGACCCAGTACTTC. It codes for CASSERETQYF.

The gene calls are TRBV6-4 and TRBJ2-2, with no clear D. Trimming left V 0 bases short and J 7 bases short, with 6 bases between. Germline V CDR1 and CDR2: MRHNA, SNTAGT. The CDR3 runs 13 residues. CDR3 sequence: CASSDSGIGELFF. The CDR3 DNA sequence: TGTGCCAGCAGTGACTCTGGGATCGGGGAGCTGTTTTTT.

The rearrangement uses TRBV7-8 and TRBJ1-5; D perhaps matches TRBD1 (5 bases). The length of the CDR3 is 14 residues. Germline CDR1 and CDR2: SGHVS and FQNEAQ. With 3 bases removed from V and 4 bases from J, the gap between germline ends came to 10 bases. CDR3 loop: CASSLGLQNQPQHF. DNA for the CDR3: TGTGCCAGCAGCTTGGGACTTCAGAATCAGCCCCAGCATTTT.

This clone has a single count. The chain is built from TRBV28 and TRBJ2-5, with D unresolved. CDR1 MDHEN and CDR2 SYDVKM come from the germline V gene. Trimming cost V 8 bases and J 5 bases, with 12 bases left between them. The CDR3 is 12 amino acids. CDR3 nucleotides: TGTGCCAGCGGATACTTTGAGGAGACCCAGTACTTC. Amino acid sequence: CASGYFEETQYF.

V and J are TRBV20-1 and TRBJ1-2, with TRBD1 matching 7 bases. Germline CDR1 reads DFQATT; CDR2 reads SNEGSKA (reference sequence). J was trimmed by 8 bases and V by 6 bases; bases with no gene match: 6. The CDR3 has 11 residues. In nucleotides, the CDR3 is TGCAGTGCGGGTGGAGGGGGCGGCTACACCTTC. Translated, it gives CSAGGGGGYTF.

This clone was seen only a few times. The rearrangement joins TRBV28 to TRBJ2-7; 9 nucleotides line up with TRBD1. J was trimmed by 3 bases and V by 6 bases; bases with no gene match: 9. The CDR3 consists of 15 residues. The germline V gene encodes CDR1 MDHEN and CDR2 SYDVKM. CDR3 sequence (DNA): TGTGCCAGCAGCCCCCCGGGACAGGGAGACTACGAGCAGTACTTC. It is translated as CASSPPGQGDYEQYF.

This clone was seen a few times. The conserved final phenylalanine or tryptophan is absent from the CDR3, which likely points to a read error. The genes are TRBV28 and TRBJ1-6, with D possibly TRBD1 on 5 matching bases. From germline, CDR1 is MDHEN and CDR2 SYDVKM. V was trimmed by 6 bases and J by 10 bases, leaving 16 bases between them. The CDR3 consists of 14 residues. The CDR3 sequence is CASSRLGGGSPLHL. The CDR3 DNA is TGTGCCAGCAGCCGACTCGGGGGAGGCTCACCCCTCCACCTT.

The chain recombines TRBV6-6 with TRBJ1-5; 8 bases align to TRBD1. CDR1 and CDR2 (germline): MNHNY, SVGAGI (reference sequence). The CDR3 has 15 residues. Trimming cost V 6 bases and J 6 bases; bases outside gene matches: 10. The CDR3 sequence: CASSPRTGTGQPQHF. The CDR3 coding sequence is TGTGCCAGCAGCCCCCGGACAGGGACGGGTCAGCCCCAGCATTTT.

The genes are TRBV4-2 and TRBJ2-1, with 8 nucleotides matching TRBD2. V trimming: 1 base; J trimming: 6 bases; junction bases outside the gene matches: 8. CDR1 is LGHNA and CDR2 is YNFKEQ in the germline V gene. The CDR3 has 16 amino acids. The CDR3 DNA sequence: TGTGCCAGCAGCCAAGGATTCCAGCGGGGGACCAATGAGCAGTTCTTC. Translation gives CASSQGFQRGTNEQFF.

The chain has TRBV28 and TRBJ2-4; D ambiguous. Between the trimmed V and J ends, which lost 2 bases and 0 bases, there was a span of 20 bases. The CDR3 is made up of 19 amino acids. Germline values: CDR1 MDHEN, CDR2 SYDVKM. The CDR3 protein is CASSLITAGSLLAKNIQYF. As DNA, the CDR3 is TGTGCCAGCAGTTTAATTACGGCAGGATCGCTGTTAGCCAAAAACATTCAGTACTTC.

This clone was seen at least ten times. Other DNA sequences within the sample encode an identical CDR3. The chain carries TRBV7-3 and TRBJ1-1, with D tentatively TRBD1 (5 bases). Germline V gene data show CDR1 as SGHTA and CDR2 as FQGTGA. V lost 4 bases, J lost 5 bases, and 11 bases lay in between. CDR3 size: 13 residues. CDR3 in DNA: TGTGCCAGCAGCTCGACAGTTAAAACTGAAGCTTTCTTT. It specifies CASSSTVKTEAFF.

As DNA, the CDR3 is TGTGCCAGCAGCTTAGCAGGACAGGGGTTTGGCAATGAGCAGTTCTTC. Amino acid sequence: CASSLAGQGFGNEQFF. V and J are TRBV7-2 and TRBJ2-1, with 9 nucleotides matching TRBD1. Per germline, CDR1 SGHTA and CDR2 FQGNSA. The CDR3 totals 16 residues. J lost 6 bases, V lost 0 bases, and 6 bases had no gene match.

This chain connects TRBV11-2 to TRBJ2-2; D perhaps matches TRBD2 (6 bases). This CDR3 is built from 16 residues. Germline assignment: CDR1 SGHAT and CDR2 FQNNGV. V gave up 1 base and J gave up 1 base, with 10 bases separating them. The CDR3 region has the DNA TGTGCCAGCAGCTTAGTCGGGGGAGGGAACACCGGGGAGCTGTTTTTT. Its translation: CASSLVGGGNTGELFF.

This clone was seen a handful of times. The V gene is TRBV2, the J gene TRBJ2-2; no firm D call. In germline, CDR1 is SNHLY, CDR2 FYNNEI. This CDR3 is built from 15 residues. Trimming pared 5 bases from V and 8 bases from J, leaving 18 bases between. The CDR3 reads CASSPLSASGGELFF. In DNA form, the CDR3 reads TGTGCCAGCAGTCCTCTAAGTGCCTCCGGTGGGGAGCTGTTTTTT.

This sequence joins TRBV30 and TRBJ1-5; 7 nucleotides agree with TRBD1. Germline V gives CDR1 GTSNPN, CDR2 SVGIG (reference sequence). The J segment lost 9 bases and the V segment lost 4 bases, leaving 18 bases of the junction unmatched. The CDR3 contains 16 residues. The DNA for the CDR3 is TGTGCCTGGACTCAAAAGGGGGGACAGATCGCTCGGCCCCAGCATTTT. This sequence encodes CAWTQKGGQIARPQHF.

The rearrangement joins TRBV23-1 to TRBJ1-5; 7 bases fit TRBD1. TRBV23-1 is reported as an ORF; its role is uncertain. CDR3 length: 18 residues. Trimming removed 0 bases from V and 3 bases from J; junction bases left unmatched: 11. The CDR3 DNA reads TGCGCCAGCAGTCAATCGAGGGACGGGGACAGCCCCAATCAGCCCCAGCATTTT. Its translation is CASSQSRDGDSPNQPQHF.

This chain connects TRBV4-1 to TRBJ2-2; 9 bases agree with TRBD1. J gave up 3 bases and V 5 bases, and 4 bases lay outside the gene matches. The CDR3 totals 15 residues. Germline V CDR1 and CDR2: MGHRA, YSYEKL. The CDR3 DNA follows: TGCGCCAGCAGCAGGGACAGGGACTACACCGGGGAGCTGTTTTTT. Protein product: CASSRDRDYTGELFF.

CDR3 in amino acids: CASSQARNTEAFF. CDR3 DNA: TGTGCCAGCAGCCAGGCCAGGAACACTGAAGCTTTCTTT. The chain links TRBV7-8 to TRBJ1-1; no definite D call. Trimming left V 5 bases short and J 1 base short, with 8 bases between. Germline V gene lookup returns CDR1 SGHVS and CDR2 FQNEAQ. This CDR3 region has 13 residues.

The chain is built from TRBV27 and TRBJ2-7; D call uncertain. Germline CDR1 reads MNHEY; CDR2 reads SMNVEV (reference sequence). Trimming took off 3 bases at V and 5 bases at J, with 11 bases between the two ends. CDR3 length: 13 residues. The CDR3 bases are TGTGCCAGCAGTTTGGCAGGTTCTCACGAGCAGTACTTC. Amino acid sequence: CASSLAGSHEQYF.